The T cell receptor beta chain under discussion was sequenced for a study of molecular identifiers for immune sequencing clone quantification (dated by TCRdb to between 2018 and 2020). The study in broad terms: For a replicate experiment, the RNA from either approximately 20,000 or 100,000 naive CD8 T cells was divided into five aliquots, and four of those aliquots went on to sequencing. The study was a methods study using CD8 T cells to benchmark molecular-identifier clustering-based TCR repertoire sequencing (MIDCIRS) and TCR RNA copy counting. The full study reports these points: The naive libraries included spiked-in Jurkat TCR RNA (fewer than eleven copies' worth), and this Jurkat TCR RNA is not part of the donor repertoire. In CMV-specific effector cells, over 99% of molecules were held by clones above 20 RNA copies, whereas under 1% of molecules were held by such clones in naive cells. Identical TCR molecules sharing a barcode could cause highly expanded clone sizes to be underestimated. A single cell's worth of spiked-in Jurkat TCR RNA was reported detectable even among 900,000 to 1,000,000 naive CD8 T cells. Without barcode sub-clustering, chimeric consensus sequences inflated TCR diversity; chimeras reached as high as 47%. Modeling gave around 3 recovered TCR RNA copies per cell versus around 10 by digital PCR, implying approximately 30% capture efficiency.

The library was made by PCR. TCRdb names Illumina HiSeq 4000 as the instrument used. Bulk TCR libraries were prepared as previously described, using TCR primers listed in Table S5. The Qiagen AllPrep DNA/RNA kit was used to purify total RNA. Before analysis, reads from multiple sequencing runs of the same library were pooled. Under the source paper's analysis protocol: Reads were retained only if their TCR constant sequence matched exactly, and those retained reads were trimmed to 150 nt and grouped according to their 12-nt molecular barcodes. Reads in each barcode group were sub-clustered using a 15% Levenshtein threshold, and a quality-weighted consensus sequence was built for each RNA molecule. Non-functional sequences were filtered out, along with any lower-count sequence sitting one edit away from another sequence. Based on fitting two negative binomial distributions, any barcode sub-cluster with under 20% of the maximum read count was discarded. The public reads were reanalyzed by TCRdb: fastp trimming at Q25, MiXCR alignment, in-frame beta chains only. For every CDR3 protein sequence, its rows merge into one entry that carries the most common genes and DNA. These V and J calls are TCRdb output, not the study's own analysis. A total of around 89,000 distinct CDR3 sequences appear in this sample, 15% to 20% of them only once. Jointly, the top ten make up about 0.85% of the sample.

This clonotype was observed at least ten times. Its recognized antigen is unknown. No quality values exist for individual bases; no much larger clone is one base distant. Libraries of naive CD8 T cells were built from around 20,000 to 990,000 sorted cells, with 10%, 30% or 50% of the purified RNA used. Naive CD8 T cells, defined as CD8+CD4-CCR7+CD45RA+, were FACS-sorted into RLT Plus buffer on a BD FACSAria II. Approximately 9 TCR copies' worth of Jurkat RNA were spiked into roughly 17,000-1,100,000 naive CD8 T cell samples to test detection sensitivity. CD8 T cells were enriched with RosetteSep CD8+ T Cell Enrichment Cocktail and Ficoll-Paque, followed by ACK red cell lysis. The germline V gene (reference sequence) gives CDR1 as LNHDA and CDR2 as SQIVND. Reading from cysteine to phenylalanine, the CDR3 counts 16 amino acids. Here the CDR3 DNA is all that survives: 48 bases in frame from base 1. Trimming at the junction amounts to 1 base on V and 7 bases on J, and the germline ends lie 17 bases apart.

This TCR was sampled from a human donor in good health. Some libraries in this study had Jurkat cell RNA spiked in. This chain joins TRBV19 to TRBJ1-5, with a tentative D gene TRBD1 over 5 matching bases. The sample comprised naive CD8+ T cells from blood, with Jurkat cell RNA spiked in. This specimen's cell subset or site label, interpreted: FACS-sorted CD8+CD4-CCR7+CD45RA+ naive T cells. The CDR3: CASSIATRGRGQPQHF. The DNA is TGTGCCAGTAGTATAGCAACAAGGGGCCGTGGACAGCCCCAGCATTTT.